The rows below give T cell receptor beta chains drawn from one sample of a study of blood T cell repertoires in COVID-19. Method: immunoSEQ multiplex PCR; TCRdb's copy keeps in-frame clones and lacks some. The sample lists around 250,000 clones, roughly 88% occurring once. The specimen was PBMCs or T cells enriched from blood (not recorded which). These TCRs come from a woman in her forties or fifties who had recovered from COVID-19. The CDR3 runs from the conserved cysteine through the conserved F or W. A D gene is named only where the DNA matches it firmly. Rows give clone size only sometimes, using once, few, many, or a class for an expanded clone.

.	TRBJ2-7	TRBV19	.	TGTGCCAGTAGTATGGGTGTAGGATCGGCGGAGGAGCAGTACTTC	CASSMGVGSAEEQYF
.	TRBJ2-1	TRBV7-2	.	TGTGCCAGCCGAGCCTACAATGAGCAGTTCTTC	CASRAYNEQFF
.	TRBJ2-1	TRBV5-1	.	TGCGCCAGCAGCTTGGGGGGACTAACAGGGAATGAGCAGTTCTTC	CASSLGGLTGNEQFF
.	TRBJ1-4	TRBV13	TRBD1	TGTGCCAGCAGCCAAGCGACAGGGGCGGCTGAAAAACTGTTTTTT	CASSQATGAAEKLFF
.	TRBJ2-2	TRBV3-1/TRBV3-2	.	TGTGCCAGCAGCCACCCTCTCGGGGAGCTGTTTTTT	CASSHPLGELFF
few	TRBJ1-5	TRBV30	TRBD1	TGTGCCTGGAGCGGGACAGGGGCTCAGCCCCAGCATTTT	CAWSGTGAQPQHF
once	TRBJ1-2	TRBV3-1/TRBV3-2	TRBD1	TGTGCCAGCAGCCGGACAGGGCCTTCGAACTATGGCTACACCTTC	CASSRTGPSNYGYTF
.	TRBJ1-5	TRBV27	.	TGTGCCAGCAGTCGGACTATCGGCGATAATCAGCCCCAGCATTTT	CASSRTIGDNQPQHF
.	TRBJ1-3	TRBV7-6	.	TGTGCCAGCAGCTTAGAGATCGGACTCCATCCTCGTGACACCATATATTTT	CASSLEIGLHPRDTIYF
.	TRBJ2-1	TRBV9	.	TGTGCCAGCAGCCCAGACGGGGACTCCTACAATGAGCAGTTCTTC	CASSPDGDSYNEQFF
.	TRBJ2-2	TRBV30	.	TGTGCCTGGAGGGAAGGGGTTACCGGGGAGCTGTTTTTT	CAWREGVTGELFF
.	TRBJ1-5	TRBV6-5	.	TGTGCCAGCAGGGCCAACAGGGCAAATCAGCCCCAGCATTTT	CASRANRANQPQHF
few	TRBJ1-6	TRBV27	.	TGTGCCAGCAGACTGCGGACCGGGACTGGACTTAATTCACCCCTCCACTTT	CASRLRTGTGLNSPLHF
.	TRBJ2-2	TRBV28	.	TGTGCCAGCAGCCCGTCTAGCGCAACCGGGGAGCTGTTTTTT	CASSPSSATGELFF
.	TRBJ1-2	TRBV3-1/TRBV3-2	TRBD1	TGTGCCAGCAGCCAAGCAACGGGACAGGGGGTAAGAGGCTACACCTTC	CASSQATGQGVRGYTF
.	TRBJ2-7	TRBV10-1	TRBD1	TGCGCCAGCAGTGCCGATCGACAGGGCGAGCAGTACTTC	CASSADRQGEQYF
few	TRBJ1-2	TRBV28	.	TGTGCCAGCAGTTTAGACACCCTGAGCTCTTATGGCTACACCTTC	CASSLDTLSSYGYTF
once	TRBJ2-1	TRBV11-3	.	TGTGCCAGCAGCCTAACAGCGGCCTACAATGAGCAGTTCTTC	CASSLTAAYNEQFF
.	TRBJ2-7	TRBV4-1	TRBD1	TGCGCCAGCAGCACTGAGGGACAGCGTATCTCCTACGAGCAGTACTTC	CASSTEGQRISYEQYF
.	TRBJ2-7	TRBV5-6	.	TGTGCCAGCAGCTTGTGGTCCAGGGGTGAGCAGTACTTC	CASSLWSRGEQYF
.	TRBJ2-1	TRBV9	.	TGTGCCAGCAGCGCCCGGGACACGTACAATGAGCAGTTCTTC	CASSARDTYNEQFF
few	TRBJ2-3	TRBV5-4	TRBD1	TGTGCCAGCAGACTTGACAGGGGGCACACAGATACGCAGTATTTT	CASRLDRGHTDTQYF